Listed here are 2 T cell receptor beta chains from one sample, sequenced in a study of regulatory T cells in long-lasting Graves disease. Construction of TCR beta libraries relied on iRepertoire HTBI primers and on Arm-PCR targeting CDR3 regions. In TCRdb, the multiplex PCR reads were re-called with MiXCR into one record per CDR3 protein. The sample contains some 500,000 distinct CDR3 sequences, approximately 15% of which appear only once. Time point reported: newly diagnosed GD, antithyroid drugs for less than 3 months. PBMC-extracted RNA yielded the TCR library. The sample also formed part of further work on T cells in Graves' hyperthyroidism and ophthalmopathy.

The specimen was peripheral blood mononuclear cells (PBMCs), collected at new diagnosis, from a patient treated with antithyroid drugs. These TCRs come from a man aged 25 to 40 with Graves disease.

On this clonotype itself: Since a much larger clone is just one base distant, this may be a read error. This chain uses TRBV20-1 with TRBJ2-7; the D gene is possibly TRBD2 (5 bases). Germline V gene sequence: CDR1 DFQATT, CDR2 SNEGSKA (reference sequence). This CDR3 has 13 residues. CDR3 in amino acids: CSVSSGISYEPYF. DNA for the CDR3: TGCAGTGTGTCAAGCGGAATCTCCTACGAGCCGTACTTC.

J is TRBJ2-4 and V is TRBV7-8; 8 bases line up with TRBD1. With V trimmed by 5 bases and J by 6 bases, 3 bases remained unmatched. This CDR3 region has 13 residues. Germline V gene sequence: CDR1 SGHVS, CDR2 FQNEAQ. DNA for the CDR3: TGTGCCAGCAGCGTAGGACAGGGAAACATTCAGTACTTC. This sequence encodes CASSVGQGNIQYF.